This T cell receptor (beta chain) came from a study of regulatory T cells in long-lasting Graves disease. General observations from the study: The study found persistent patients shared more public clonotypes (about 3,000) than new patients (around 1,000).

HTBI primers from iRepertoire and Arm-PCR of CDR3 regions yielded the TCR beta libraries. TCRdb called the multiplex PCR reads again in MiXCR, with one record for every CDR3 protein. Of about 620,000 distinct CDR3 sequences listed, 16% are singletons. CDR3 length equals 14 residues. Trimming left V 0 bases short and J 4 bases short, with 9 bases between. Germline CDR1 and CDR2: LGHDT and YNNKEL (reference sequence). The sample's time point: newly diagnosed GD, antithyroid drugs for less than 3 months. After RNA was extracted from PBMCs, the TCR library was made from it. This clonotype was detected ten times or more. Antigen: not known. These data were also filed under a second study, of T cells in Graves' hyperthyroidism and ophthalmopathy. This second study says: Appearing also in blood were most of the thyroid clonotypes expanded above 0.001.

The TCR originated in a woman aged 25-40 years with Graves disease. This specimen was peripheral blood mononuclear cells (PBMCs), taken at new diagnosis, from a patient treated with antithyroid drugs. The chain combines TRBV3-1 with TRBJ1-2; D is unclear. CDR3 in DNA: TGTGCCAGCAGCCAAGACAGGTCGGCCTATGGCTACACCTTC. The encoded protein is CASSQDRSAYGYTF.